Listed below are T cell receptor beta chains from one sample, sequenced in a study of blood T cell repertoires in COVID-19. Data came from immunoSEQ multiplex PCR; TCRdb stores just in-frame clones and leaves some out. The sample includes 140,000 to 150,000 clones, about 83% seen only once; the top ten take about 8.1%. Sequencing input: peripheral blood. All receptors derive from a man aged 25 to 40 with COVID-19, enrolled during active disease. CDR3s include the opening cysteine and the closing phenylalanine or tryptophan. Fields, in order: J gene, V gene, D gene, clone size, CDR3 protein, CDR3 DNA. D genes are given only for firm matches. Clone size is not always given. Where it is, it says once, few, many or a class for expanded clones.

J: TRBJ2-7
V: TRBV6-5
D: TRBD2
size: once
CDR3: CASSPTAGVEQYF
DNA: TGTGCCAGCTCACCGACAGCGGGAGTCGAGCAGTACTTC

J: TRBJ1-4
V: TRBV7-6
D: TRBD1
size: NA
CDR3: CASSYQTGAREKLFF
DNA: TGTGCCAGCAGCTATCAGACAGGGGCGAGAGAAAAACTGTTTTTT

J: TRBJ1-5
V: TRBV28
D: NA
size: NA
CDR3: CASSSRTAPYQPQHF
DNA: TGTGCCAGCAGTTCTCGGACAGCACCTTATCAGCCCCAGCATTTT

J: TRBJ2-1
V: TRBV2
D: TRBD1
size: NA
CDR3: CATTTGGEEFF
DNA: TGTGCCACTACTACAGGGGGCGAGGAGTTCTTC

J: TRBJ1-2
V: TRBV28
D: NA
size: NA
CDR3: CASSPIEGYTF
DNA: TGTGCCAGCAGTCCGATTGAGGGCTACACCTTC

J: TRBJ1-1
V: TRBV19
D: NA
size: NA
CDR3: CASERRGATNTEAFF
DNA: TGTGCCAGCGAGAGAAGGGGCGCAACGAACACTGAAGCTTTCTTT

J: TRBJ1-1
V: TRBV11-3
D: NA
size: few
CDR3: CASSLGDSEAFF
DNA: TGTGCCAGCAGCTTAGGCGACAGTGAAGCTTTCTTT

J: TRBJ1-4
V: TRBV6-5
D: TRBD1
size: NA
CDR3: CASKDRAEKLFF
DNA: TGTGCCTCAAAGGACAGGGCTGAAAAACTGTTTTTT

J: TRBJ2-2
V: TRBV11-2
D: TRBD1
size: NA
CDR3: CASSFPRTGITGELFF
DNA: TGTGCCAGCAGCTTTCCTCGGACAGGGATTACCGGGGAGCTGTTTTTT

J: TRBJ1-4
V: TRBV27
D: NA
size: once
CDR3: CASSFARGDEKLFF
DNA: TGTGCCAGCAGTTTCGCTCGGGGGGATGAAAAACTGTTTTTT

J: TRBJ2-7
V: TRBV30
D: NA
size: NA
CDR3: CAWSESLGRGAYEQYF
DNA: TGTGCCTGGAGTGAGTCGCTGGGCAGGGGGGCCTACGAGCAGTACTTC

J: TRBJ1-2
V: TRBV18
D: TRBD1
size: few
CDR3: CASSPDGTGNGYTF
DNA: TGTGCCAGCTCACCAGATGGGACAGGGAATGGCTACACCTTC

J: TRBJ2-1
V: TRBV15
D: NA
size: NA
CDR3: CATNPREGNEQFF
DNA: TGTGCCACTAACCCCAGGGAAGGGAATGAGCAGTTCTTC

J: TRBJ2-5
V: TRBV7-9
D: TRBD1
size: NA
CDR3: CASRDGTVQETQYF
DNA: TGTGCCAGCAGGGATGGGACAGTTCAAGAGACCCAGTACTTC